One sample yielded the 24 T cell receptor beta chains listed below, sequenced in a study of regulatory T cells in long-lasting Graves disease. Arm-PCR of CDR3 regions and iRepertoire HTBI primers were the basis on which TCR beta libraries were built. TCRdb redid the calling of the multiplex PCR reads with MiXCR, one entry per CDR3 protein. The table includes about 330,000 distinct CDR3 sequences, roughly 17% detected once. As for time point: newly diagnosed GD, antithyroid drugs for less than 3 months. Extracted PBMC RNA gave rise to the TCR library. This sample was shared with a second study, whose subject was T cells in Graves' hyperthyroidism and ophthalmopathy.

Source: peripheral blood mononuclear cells (PBMCs), taken at new diagnosis, from a patient treated with antithyroid drugs. Receptor source: a woman in her late teens or twenties with Graves disease.

Ten or more counts support this clonotype. The chain links TRBV20-1 to TRBJ2-7, with 12 bases aligning to TRBD2. The CDR3 has 14 amino acids. Trimming took 5 bases from V and 5 from J; bases not matched to a gene: 7. Germline lookup yields CDR1 DFQATT and CDR2 SNEGSKA (reference sequence). The CDR3 is CSAQHLAGGHEQYF. The CDR3 DNA sequence: TGCAGTGCTCAACACCTAGCGGGAGGGCACGAGCAGTACTTC.

This clonotype was observed a single time. This may be a read error, as it is one base from a much larger clone. The chain carries TRBV30 and TRBJ2-6, with a possible D match to TRBD1 (5 bases). Germline CDR1 GTSNPN, CDR2 SVGIG (reference sequence). This CDR3 region has 15 residues. The CDR3: CAWSRHSSGANVLIF. In nucleotides, the CDR3 is TGTGCCTGGAGTCGTCATAGCTCTGGGGCCAACGTCCTGATTTTC. The entire variable domain, with the rest obtained from reference TRBV30 and TRBJ2-6, is as follows: SQTIHQWPATLVQPVGSPLSLECTVEGTSNPNLYWYRQAAGRGLQLLFYSVGIGQISSEVPQNLSASRPQDRQFILSSKKLLLSDSGFYLCAWSRHSSGANVLIFGAGSRLTVL.

Concerning this clonotype itself: A much larger clone differs by one base, so this may be a read error. The chain uses TRBV30 and TRBJ2-1; no clear D. Germline-derived CDR1 and CDR2 are GTSNPN and SVGIG (reference sequence). The CDR3 sequence is 11 residues long. The CDR3 here is CALGSYKEQFF. The CDR3 nucleotides read TGTGCCTTGGGATCCTACAAAGAGCAGTTCTTC.

V and J are TRBV9 and TRBJ2-7; TRBD2 aligns across 10 bases. Germline lookup yields CDR1 SGDLS and CDR2 YYNGEE. The junction had 16 bases not matched to a gene; V was cut back by 6 bases and J by 7 bases. The CDR3 covers 16 residues. In DNA form, the CDR3 reads TGTGCCAGCAACAGTAAGGGGCTAGCGGGAGCGGAGGAGCAGTACTTC. This gives the protein CASNSKGLAGAEEQYF.

This rearrangement joins TRBV3-1 to TRBJ1-1; the match to TRBD1 covers 7 bases. The length of the CDR3 is 16 residues. Germline values: CDR1 LGHDT, CDR2 YNNKEL (reference sequence). V shed 2 bases and J 6 bases; nucleotides not matched to a gene: 12. The CDR3 bases are TGTGCCAGCAGCCAACGCGGGACAGCTATGCTGGCTGAAGCTTTCTTT. Translated, it gives CASSQRGTAMLAEAFF. Complete variable domain (other parts from reference TRBV3-1 and TRBJ1-1): DTAVSQTPKYLVTQMGNDKSIKCEQNLGHDTMYWYKQDSKKFLKIMFSYNNKELIINETVPNRFSPKSPDKAHLNLHINSLELGDSAVYFCASSQRGTAMLAEAFFGQGTRLTVV.

This clonotype was detected ten times or more. The rearrangement links TRBV20-1 to TRBJ2-2, with 10 bases aligning to TRBD1. Unmatched junction bases numbered 3, after V lost 4 bases and J lost 4 bases. Germline V gene data show CDR1 as DFQATT and CDR2 as SNEGSKA (reference sequence). The CDR3 is 14 residues long. CDR3 nucleotide sequence: TGCAGTGCTATCGACAGGGGGCGCACCGGGGAGCTGTTTTTT. Protein sequence: CSAIDRGRTGELFF.

This clonotype was detected many times. The chain combines TRBV3-1 with TRBJ2-1, with D unresolved. Germline V lookup: CDR1 LGHDT, CDR2 YNNKEL (reference sequence). Between the trimmed V and J ends, which lost 3 bases and 1 base, there was a span of 10 bases. The CDR3 loop spans 15 amino acids. CDR3 DNA sequence: TGTGCCAGCAGCCACATAGAGGCATCCTACAATGAGCAGTTCTTC. Translated: CASSHIEASYNEQFF.

There are many counts of this clonotype. V gene TRBV10-3 combines with J gene TRBJ1-1; 9 bases are shared with TRBD1. The CDR3 runs to 16 residues. Germline CDR1 reads ENHRY; CDR2 reads SYGVKD. V lost 4 bases and J lost 3; bases outside the gene matches: 9. Here the CDR3 reads CAISGGDRVWDTEAFF. CDR3 nucleotides: TGTGCCATCAGTGGAGGGGACAGGGTTTGGGACACTGAAGCTTTCTTT.

This clonotype was detected many times. The CDR3 DNA follows: TGCAGTGCTATCGCCCTTGGTGAGCAGTACTTC. Residues: CSAIALGEQYF. The chain combines TRBV20-1 with TRBJ2-7, with D uncertain. CDR1 is DFQATT, CDR2 SNEGSKA, per germline (reference sequence). Trimming took off 4 bases at V and 7 bases at J, with 11 bases between the two ends. The CDR3 length is 11 residues.

This clonotype was seen more than once but under ten times. The chain uses TRBV4-2 and TRBJ2-3; 8 nucleotides line up with TRBD2. The V segment lost 0 bases and the J segment 4 bases; nucleotides outside the gene matches: 9. The germline CDR1 and CDR2 sequences are LGHNA and YNFKEQ. This CDR3 has 17 amino acids. The CDR3 is CASSQDYPGGWADTQYF. CDR3 nucleotide sequence: TGTGCCAGCAGCCAAGATTATCCGGGAGGGTGGGCAGATACGCAGTATTTT.

This clonotype was found many times. One end of the junction fails to match germline, which may point to a read error. The chain links TRBV7-8 to TRBJ2-1; 7 nucleotides align to TRBD2. Germline CDR1 is SGHVS and CDR2 is FQNEAQ. This CDR3 is 15 amino acids long. CDR3 residues: CASSLTSELYNEPFF. The CDR3 nucleotides read TGTGCCAGCAGCCTTACTAGCGAGTTGTACAATGAGCCGTTCTTC.

V is TRBV5-6 and J is TRBJ2-7, with 9 bases identical to TRBD1. The CDR3 is made up of 14 amino acids. Germline V gene lookup returns CDR1 SGHDT and CDR2 YYEEEE. The J segment lost 3 bases and the V segment lost 4 bases, leaving 5 bases of the junction unmatched. CDR3 DNA: TGTGCCAGCAGCAAGTGGGACAGGGTCTACGAGCAGTACTTC. As protein: CASSKWDRVYEQYF.

V and J are TRBV19 and TRBJ1-2; D perhaps matches TRBD1 (6 bases). This CDR3 comprises 13 residues. V was clipped by 5 bases and J by 6 bases, with 13 bases between them. Germline CDR1 is LNHDA and CDR2 is SQIVND (reference sequence). The CDR3 sequence is CASSPTGRDGYTF. The CDR3, as DNA: TGTGCCAGTAGTCCTACAGGGCGCGATGGCTACACCTTC.

The table lists this clonotype with many counts. The V call is TRBV7-9, the J call TRBJ2-1; 7 positions match TRBD1. The germline gives CDR1 SEHNR, CDR2 FQNEAQ (reference sequence). Unmatched junction bases numbered 4, after V lost 0 bases and J lost 8 bases. This CDR3 contains 14 residues. CDR3 protein: CASSLAGGTDEQFF. The DNA of the CDR3 is TGTGCCAGCAGCTTAGCAGGGGGCACGGATGAGCAGTTCTTC.

The gene calls are TRBV6-2 or TRBV6-3 and TRBJ2-1, with D perhaps matching TRBD2 (6 bases). Trimming took off 8 bases at V and 7 bases at J, with 21 bases between the two ends. This CDR3 has 15 residues. CDR1 and CDR2 from the germline V gene are MNHEY and SVGEGT. The CDR3 here is CASQSAPGRDNEQFF. The CDR3 region has the DNA TGTGCCAGCCAAAGTGCCCCCGGGAGAGATAATGAGCAGTTCTTC.

In this sample, this clonotype turned up a few times. V and J are TRBV5-1 and TRBJ1-2; 8 bases are shared with TRBD1. The trim removed 1 base at V and 7 bases at J, leaving 12 bases unmatched. The CDR3 has 16 amino acids. CDR1 is SGHRS and CDR2 is YFSETQ in the germline V gene. CDR3 DNA: TGCGCCAGCAGCTTGTCGCCCCCCGGGACAGGTGCTGGCTACACCTTC. This encodes CASSLSPPGTGAGYTF.

This clonotype was counted many times. The chain couples TRBV30 to TRBJ2-6, with D possibly called TRBD1 or TRBD2 (6 bases each). V lost 3 bases and J lost 1, with 13 bases in between. The germline CDR1 and CDR2 sequences are GTSNPN and SVGIG (reference sequence). The CDR3 consists of 16 residues. The DNA of the CDR3 is TGTGCCTGGAGGGGGGGCGCCCGGTCTGGGGCCAACGTCCTGACTTTC. It yields the protein CAWRGGARSGANVLTF. The full variable domain, its missing parts supplied by reference TRBV30 and TRBJ2-6, is SQTIHQWPATLVQPVGSPLSLECTVEGTSNPNLYWYRQAAGRGLQLLFYSVGIGQISSEVPQNLSASRPQDRQFILSSKKLLLSDSGFYLCAWRGGARSGANVLTFGAGSRLTVL.

The sample holds a few counts of this clonotype. The chain recombines TRBV25-1 with TRBJ2-3, with D perhaps assigned TRBD1 or TRBD2 (5 bases each). The germline V and J ends were trimmed by 1 base and 3 bases, with 14 bases remaining between them. This CDR3 is 16 amino acids long. Germline V gene data show CDR1 as MGHDK and CDR2 as SYGVNS. CDR3 coding DNA: TGTGCCAGCAGTGAATTTGGGGGAATGGGGACAGATACGCAGTATTTT. This encodes CASSEFGGMGTDTQYF.

At least ten counts were recorded for this clonotype. The V gene is TRBV20-1, the J gene TRBJ1-2; D is ambiguous. The germline V gene has CDR1 DFQATT and CDR2 SNEGSKA (reference sequence). V lost 0 bases and J 5 bases, leaving 10 bases between the germline ends. The CDR3 is made up of 13 amino acids. The CDR3 here is CSARDNLLYGYTF. Here the CDR3 DNA reads TGCAGTGCTAGAGATAATCTCTTGTATGGCTACACCTTC.

The chain recombines TRBV6-2 or TRBV6-3 with TRBJ2-1, with D perhaps matching TRBD2 (6 bases). V was clipped by 2 bases and J by 2 bases, with 16 bases between them. Looked up from germline, CDR1 is MNHEY and CDR2 is SVGEGT. The CDR3 length is 17 residues. This CDR3 is CASSYVYHGEAYNEQFF. CDR3 sequence (DNA): TGTGCCAGCAGTTACGTCTACCACGGGGAGGCCTACAATGAGCAGTTCTTC.

In its sample, this clonotype was seen many times. The chain combines TRBV30 with TRBJ1-6, with D unresolved. This CDR3 is 15 amino acids long. Germline V gene sequence: CDR1 GTSNPN, CDR2 SVGIG (reference sequence). Trimming shortened V by 1 base and J by 4 bases, and 11 bases separated the two germline ends. The DNA of the CDR3 is TGTGCCTGGAGTGCTCCAGGAACGTATAATTCACCCCTCCACTTT. Amino acids: CAWSAPGTYNSPLHF.

This clonotype was seen only a few times. A read error may be the cause here, since a much bigger clone is one base away. V and J are TRBV3-1 and TRBJ2-1; a weak D match, TRBD2 (6 bases). The tail of the sequence fits TRBJ2-5 better, so the J call may be wrong. In germline, CDR1 is LGHDT, CDR2 YNNKEL (reference sequence). The CDR3 is 18 amino acids. The CDR3 region is CASSRIGPAGMEDETQYF. DNA for the CDR3: TGTGCCAGCAGCCGGATTGGACCAGCGGGTATGGAAGACGAGACCCAGTACTTC.

This clonotype has ten or more counts. The V call is TRBV29-1, the J call TRBJ2-3; D not resolved. V lost 4 bases, J lost 3 bases, and 14 bases lay in between. The CDR3 sequence is 14 residues long. Germline values: CDR1 SQVTM, CDR2 ANQGSEA. CDR3 DNA sequence: TGCAGCGTTGTGAAGGGCTCCCTTACAGATACGCAGTATTTT. Translated: CSVVKGSLTDTQYF.

This clonotype was observed many times. This chain uses TRBV28 with TRBJ2-7, with D unresolved. CDR3 length: 13 amino acids. Trimming left V 6 bases short and J 4 bases short, with 13 bases between. In germline, CDR1 is MDHEN, CDR2 SYDVKM. The CDR3 DNA reads as TGTGCCAGCAGCCCTCTGAGTGGATACGAGCAGTACTTC. Its translation is CASSPLSGYEQYF.